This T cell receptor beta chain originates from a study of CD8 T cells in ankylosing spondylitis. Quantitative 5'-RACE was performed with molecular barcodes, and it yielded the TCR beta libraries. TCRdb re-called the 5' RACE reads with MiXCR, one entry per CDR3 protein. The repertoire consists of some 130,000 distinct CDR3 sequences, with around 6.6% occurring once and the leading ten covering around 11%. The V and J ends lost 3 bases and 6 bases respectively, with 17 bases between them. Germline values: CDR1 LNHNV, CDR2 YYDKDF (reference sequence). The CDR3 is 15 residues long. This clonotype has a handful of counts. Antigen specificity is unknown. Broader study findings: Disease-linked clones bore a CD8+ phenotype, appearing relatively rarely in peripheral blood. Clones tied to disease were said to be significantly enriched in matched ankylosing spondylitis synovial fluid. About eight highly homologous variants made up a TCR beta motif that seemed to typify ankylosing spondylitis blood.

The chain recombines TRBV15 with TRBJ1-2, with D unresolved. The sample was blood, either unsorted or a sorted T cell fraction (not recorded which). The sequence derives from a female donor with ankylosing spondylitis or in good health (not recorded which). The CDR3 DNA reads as TGTGCCACCAGCAGGGGATGGACGGCGATGGATGGCTACACCTTC. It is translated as CATSRGWTAMDGYTF.